This record looks at one TCR beta chain sequence and its context. The data originate from a study of blood T cell repertoires in COVID-19. Study overall: Material from acute and convalescent COVID-19 was sourced from the United States, Italy and Spain. PBMCs, B-cell-depleted T cells, or T cells were the source of the cDNA or gDNA that made up the material.

Clones were sequenced by immunoSEQ multiplex PCR, and TCRdb holds only the in-frame ones, with some missing. The sample consists of roughly 260,000 clones, 80% to 95% of them appearing once. Looked up from germline, CDR1 is MNHEY and CDR2 is SVGEGT. J gave up 4 bases and V 4 bases, and 7 bases lay outside the gene matches. This CDR3 has 15 amino acids. Sample: peripheral blood. This receptor was taken from a person under 35 with COVID-19, enrolled during active disease. The chain carries TRBV6-2 or TRBV6-3 and TRBJ2-7, with TRBD1 matching 10 bases. This CDR3 is CASSSRDRGVYEQYF. For the CDR3, the DNA is TGTGCCAGCAGTTCTAGGGACAGGGGTGTTTACGAGCAGTACTTC.